This entry concerns a single TCR beta chain. As a fraction of the sample, this clonotype is large (0.1 to 1%). The specificity of this receptor is unknown. No base qualities exist here, and no much larger clone lies one base off it. This record comes from a study of T cells generated in artificial thymic organoids (dated by TCRdb to about 2017). Background for the entire study: In some experiments, thymic T cells were further FACS-purified to deplete CD4 immature single positive or double positive precursors. Displayed repertoire sequencing data were described as representative of three independent experiments. The study compared the TCR alpha and beta CDR3 repertoires of CD8 single positive T cells derived from in vitro artificial thymic organoids against those of naive CD8 T cells from thymus and peripheral blood.

Results the study describes overall, beyond this receptor: CD8 single positive T cells derived from organoids showed physiological TCR clonotype diversity comparable to the diversity seen in thymic and blood naive CD8 T cells.

TCRalpha and TCRbeta libraries were amplified in separate semi-nested PCR reactions using Advantage 2 and reverse primers located in the TRAC or TRBC constant regions. The amount of total RNA used for first-strand cDNA synthesis ranged from roughly 3.5 to 500 ng. TCR cDNA libraries were made by 5'-RACE with the SMARTer PCR cDNA Synthesis kit, using a poly-dT primer for first-strand synthesis. Sample-specific 5-nucleotide barcodes were carried by the semi-nested constant-region reverse primers, and the resulting products were cleaned using the Zymo DNA Clean and Concentrator-5 kit. As many as ten barcoded samples were combined into a pool, ligated to Illumina adaptors, and sequenced on an Illumina MiSeq as 2 x 150 bp paired-end reads. In the original analysis: Demultiplexed reads were aligned using BLAT against a custom library containing all human TRAV, TRAJ, TRBV, TRBD and TRBJ combinations from IMGT. The best BLAT hits were picked using pslCDnaFilter (-maxAligns=1, -ignoreIntrons), and custom Perl scripts were used to calculate clonotype frequencies. The public reads were run again by TCRdb, first through fastp at Q25 and then through MiXCR, and only productive beta chains were kept. One record per CDR3 amino acid sequence lists the most common genes and DNA. In this record, the V and J calls reflect TCRdb's handling and not the investigators' own analysis. This sample holds some 2,500 distinct CDR3 sequences; roughly 12% were observed only once. The top ten clonotypes cover 2.5% to 3.5% of the sample.

Reading from cysteine to phenylalanine, the CDR3 counts 13 amino acids. Just the 39-base CDR3 DNA is kept, in frame starting at base 1. From the germline V gene, CDR1 is KGHDR and CDR2 is SFDVKD. V is pared back by 3 bases and J by 0 bases, with 3 bases lying between the germline termini. Primary CD8+ T cells were enriched by magnetic beads using the Miltenyi CD8+ T cell Isolation Kit. Before RNA extraction, CD3+TCRalphabeta+CD8 single positive T cells from organoids and thymus were sorted by FACS. For each sample, the RNeasy Micro kit was used to purify total RNA from approximately 40,000 to 200,000 sorted cells, and RNA quality was checked on an Agilent RNA 6000 Nano chip. Thymic fragments were dissected, disrupted by pipetting and filtered through a 70 um strainer so that thymocytes were released.

Input material: naive CD8+ T cells from the thymus. The sample's cell subset or site label, decoded: CD3+TCRalphabeta+CD8SP T cells; for blood, CD45RO-CCR7+ naive CD8+ T cells. The TCR was taken from a human donor who gave cord blood stem cells for thymic organoid culture, a cardiac surgery patient who gave postnatal thymus, or a blood donor (not recorded which). The chain is assembled from TRBV24-1 and TRBJ2-3; the D gene is unclear. The DNA is as follows: TGTGCCACCAGTGATATCAGCACAGATACGCAGTATTTT. Its amino acids are CATSDISTDTQYF.